A selection of T cell receptor beta chains follows, all from one sample in a study of vaccination effects on CD4 cells after COVID-19. Data came from immunoSEQ multiplex PCR; TCRdb stores just in-frame clones and leaves some out. This sample carries approximately 87,000 clones, roughly 80% of them seen once, and the ten largest clones take 1.5% to 2%. No cognate antigen is known for these TCRs. The sequenced sample was CD4+ T cells from PBMCs cultured with HCoV-229E spike peptides, obtained before COVID-19 vaccination. These receptor sequences come from a human donor who received a COVID-19 vaccine. Each CDR3 is given with its conserved first and last residue. The order of the fields is V gene, D gene, J gene, clone size, CDR3 protein, CDR3 DNA. The D gene is left open where the match is weak. Clone size is not always given. Where it is, it says once, few, many or a class for expanded clones.

TRBV29-1	-	TRBJ2-3	-	CSVEVASTDTQYF	TGCAGCGTGGAAGTTGCTAGCACAGATACGCAGTATTTT
TRBV6-5	-	TRBJ2-5	-	CASSPQGIRKTQYF	TGTGCCAGCAGTCCCCAAGGGATAAGAAAGACCCAGTACTTC
TRBV5-5	-	TRBJ2-1	-	CASSPQVVTATHAEQFF	TGTGCCAGCAGCCCTCAAGTTGTGACAGCCACTCATGCTGAGCAGTTCTTC
TRBV11-2	TRBD1	TRBJ2-2	few	CASSSDRVNTGELFF	TGTGCCAGCAGCTCCGACAGGGTGAACACCGGGGAGCTGTTTTTT
TRBV19	TRBD2	TRBJ2-2	-	CASRVAGTMNTGELFF	TGTGCCAGTAGAGTCGCTGGGACTATGAACACCGGGGAGCTGTTTTTT
TRBV19	-	TRBJ2-4	few	CASRGVHIQYF	TGTGCCTCACGCGGGGTACACATTCAGTACTTC
TRBV7-2	-	TRBJ1-2	-	CASSLQQLYGYTF	TGTGCCAGCAGCTTACAACAGCTTTATGGCTACACCTTC
TRBV5-1	TRBD1	TRBJ2-3	-	CASRKGAVHTDTQYF	TGCGCCAGCAGAAAGGGGGCCGTGCATACAGATACGCAGTATTTT
TRBV5-1	TRBD1	TRBJ1-6	few	CASSLSDTGDSPLHF	TGCGCCAGCAGCTTGAGCGATACAGGGGACTCACCCCTCCACTTT
TRBV7-2	-	TRBJ2-2	few	CASSFYTGELFF	TGTGCCAGCAGCTTTTACACCGGGGAGCTGTTTTTT
TRBV18	TRBD1	TRBJ2-4	-	CASSGDRVVADIQYF	TGTGCCAGCTCGGGCGACAGGGTGGTGGCGGACATTCAGTACTTC
TRBV28	TRBD1	TRBJ1-3	-	CAIGQATGNTIYF	TGTGCCATTGGACAGGCAACTGGAAACACCATATATTTT
TRBV7-9	TRBD1	TRBJ2-2	-	CASSPTGWDTGELFF	TGTGCCAGCAGCCCGACAGGGTGGGACACCGGGGAGCTGTTTTTT
TRBV2	-	TRBJ2-5	-	CASSEETQYF	TGTGCCAGCAGTGAAGAGACCCAGTACTTC
TRBV30	-	TRBJ1-2	-	CAWSVGEYGYTF	TGTGCCTGGAGTGTGGGCGAATATGGCTACACCTTC
TRBV28	-	TRBJ1-5	-	CASSLGGSNQPQHF	TGTGCCAGCAGTTTGGGCGGGTCGAATCAGCCCCAGCATTTT
TRBV7-2	-	TRBJ2-2	-	CASSPDRNTGELFF	TGTGCCAGCAGCCCGGACAGGAACACCGGGGAGCTGTTTTTT
TRBV27	TRBD1	TRBJ1-2	-	CASRELRGRGGYTF	TGTGCCAGCAGAGAACTCAGGGGGCGGGGTGGCTACACCTTC
TRBV7-3	-	TRBJ1-1	few	CASSLNVIRGKGNTEAFF	TGTGCCAGCAGCTTAAACGTAATTCGGGGGAAGGGGAACACTGAAGCTTTCTTT
TRBV6-5	-	TRBJ1-5	-	CASSYRRGDQPQHF	TGTGCCAGCAGTTACCGCAGGGGCGATCAGCCCCAGCATTTT
TRBV5-4	-	TRBJ2-2	-	CASSPGYQYNTGELFF	TGTGCCAGCAGCCCCGGGTACCAATATAACACCGGGGAGCTGTTTTTT
TRBV28	-	TRBJ1-5	medium-sized	CASSGNRGTQPQHF	TGTGCCAGCAGTGGAAATCGGGGGACTCAGCCCCAGCATTTT
TRBV28	-	TRBJ2-4	once	CASTKTGTIRAKNIQYF	TGTGCCAGCACCAAGACCGGGACAATAAGAGCCAAAAACATTCAGTACTTC
TRBV3-1/TRBV3-2	-	TRBJ1-3	few	CASSHNKGNTIYF	TGTGCCAGCAGCCATAACAAGGGAAACACCATATATTTT
TRBV6-5	-	TRBJ2-1	-	CASSYSFVGPTNEQFF	TGTGCCAGCAGTTACTCGTTTGTGGGGCCGACTAATGAGCAGTTCTTC
TRBV12-5	TRBD1	TRBJ1-5	-	CASGLTRTGGHQPQHF	TGTGCTAGTGGTTTGACTCGGACAGGGGGTCATCAGCCCCAGCATTTT
TRBV5-1	-	TRBJ2-3	-	CASSLAGTNIDTQYF	TGCGCCAGCAGTCTCGCCGGGACGAACATAGATACGCAGTATTTT
TRBV30	-	TRBJ2-1	-	CAWSVVGEQFF	TGTGCCTGGAGTGTCGTGGGGGAGCAGTTCTTC
TRBV5-1	-	TRBJ1-3	few	CASSFGSGNTIYF	TGCGCCAGCAGCTTTGGTTCCGGAAACACCATATATTTT
TRBV6-1	TRBD2	TRBJ2-5	-	CASSEIGGASGETQYF	TGTGCCAGCAGTGAAATCGGGGGGGCGAGTGGAGAGACCCAGTACTTC
TRBV19	-	TRBJ1-1	-	CASSPIGQPNTEAFF	TGTGCCAGTAGTCCTATAGGACAGCCGAACACTGAAGCTTTCTTT
TRBV12-3/TRBV12-4	-	TRBJ2-1	-	CASTPTGGPEFF	TGTGCCAGCACCCCGACCGGGGGGCCGGAGTTCTTC
TRBV6-5	-	TRBJ2-3	-	CASSYSFGGRTDTQYF	TGTGCCAGCAGTTACTCGTTCGGGGGGCGCACAGATACGCAGTATTTT
TRBV18	-	TRBJ1-4	-	CASSPSEKLFF	TGTGCCAGCTCACCTAGCGAAAAACTGTTTTTT
TRBV7-8	-	TRBJ1-3	-	CASSSLGSGLATIYF	TGTGCCAGCAGCTCCCTGGGTAGCGGGTTGGCCACCATATATTTT
TRBV18	-	TRBJ1-1	-	CASSPPVNTEAFF	TGTGCCAGCTCACCACCGGTGAACACTGAAGCTTTCTTT
TRBV7-2	TRBD1	TRBJ2-1	-	CASSFTGQGSYNEQFF	TGTGCCAGCAGCTTCACCGGACAGGGGTCCTACAATGAGCAGTTCTTC
TRBV24-1	TRBD1	TRBJ2-2	-	CATSAADRGHGELFF	TGTGCCACCAGTGCCGCGGACAGGGGTCACGGGGAGCTGTTTTTT
TRBV3-1/TRBV3-2	TRBD1	TRBJ1-2	-	CASSRGQGDRWGYTF	TGTGCCAGCAGCCGTGGACAGGGGGATCGCTGGGGCTACACCTTC
TRBV5-1	TRBD1	TRBJ1-2	-	CASSLGTGGGYTF	TGCGCCAGCAGCTTAGGGACAGGGGGTGGCTACACCTTC
TRBV29-1	-	TRBJ2-5	-	CSVNQSETQYF	TGCAGCGTTAATCAGTCAGAGACCCAGTACTTC
TRBV5-1	TRBD1	TRBJ2-2	few	CASSLHPGTGVTGELFF	TGCGCCAGCAGCTTGCATCCCGGGACAGGGGTCACCGGGGAGCTGTTTTTT
TRBV5-1	-	TRBJ2-5	-	CASSQQAPGETQYF	TGCGCCAGCTCTCAACAGGCTCCCGGGGAGACCCAGTACTTC
TRBV19	TRBD1	TRBJ1-5	-	CASKKGTGWSNQPQHF	TGTGCCAGTAAAAAAGGGACAGGGTGGAGCAATCAGCCCCAGCATTTT
TRBV5-5	-	TRBJ1-2	-	CASSPSGGQNYGYTF	TGTGCCAGCAGCCCCTCGGGGGGGCAGAACTATGGCTACACCTTC